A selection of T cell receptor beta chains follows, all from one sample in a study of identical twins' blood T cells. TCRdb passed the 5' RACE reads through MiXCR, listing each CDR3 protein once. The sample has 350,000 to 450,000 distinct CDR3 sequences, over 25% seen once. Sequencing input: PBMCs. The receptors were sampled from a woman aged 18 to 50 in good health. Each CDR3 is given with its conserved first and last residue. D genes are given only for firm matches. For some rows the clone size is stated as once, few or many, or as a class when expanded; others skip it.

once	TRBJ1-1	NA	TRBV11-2	TGTGCCAGCAGCTTTCCAGGGTATGCTGACACTGAAGCTTTCTTT	CASSFPGYADTEAFF
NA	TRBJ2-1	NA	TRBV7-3	TGTGCCAGCAGCTCATGGACAGCCCCTCTTAAGCAGTTCTTC	CASSSWTAPLKQFF
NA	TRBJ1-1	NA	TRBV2	TGTGCCAGCACGGGACGCAGAACTGAAGCTTTCTTT	CASTGRRTEAFF
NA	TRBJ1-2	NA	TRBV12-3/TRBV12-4	TGTGCCAGCAGCCTGGAACCCCGCTATGGCTACACCTTC	CASSLEPRYGYTF
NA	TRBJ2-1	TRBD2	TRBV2	TGTGCCAGCAGGCTAGCGGGAGGGCCCAATGAGCAGTTCTTC	CASRLAGGPNEQFF
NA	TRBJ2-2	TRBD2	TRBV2	TGTGCCAGCAGTGTGGGGACTACGATGAACACCGGGGAGCTGTTTTTT	CASSVGTTMNTGELFF
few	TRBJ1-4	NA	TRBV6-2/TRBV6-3	TGTGCCAGCAGTCCTATCAGGACACCAAATGAAAAACTGTTTTTT	CASSPIRTPNEKLFF
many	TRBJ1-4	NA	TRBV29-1	TGCAGCGTCCTCCTCGGCCTGAATGAAAAACTGTTTTTT	CSVLLGLNEKLFF
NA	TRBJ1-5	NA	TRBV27	TGTGCCAGCAGTTTGAAGGGGAGCAATCAGCCCCAGCATTTT	CASSLKGSNQPQHF
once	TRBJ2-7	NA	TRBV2	TGTGATGACTACGAGCAGTACTTC	CDDYEQYF
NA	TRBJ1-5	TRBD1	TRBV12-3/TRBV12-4	TGTGCCAGCAAGATACAGGGGACCAATCAGCCCCAGCATTTT	CASKIQGTNQPQHF
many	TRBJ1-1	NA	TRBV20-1	TGCAGTGCTTCCTGGACGGCAACTGAAGCTTTCTTT	CSASWTATEAFF
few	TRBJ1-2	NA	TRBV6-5	TGTGCCAGCAGCCGTGCGGGGTACGGTGGCTACACCTTC	CASSRAGYGGYTF
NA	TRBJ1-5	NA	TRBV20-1	TGCAGTGCTAGAGATTTGCAAGGGGCTGGGCAGCCCCAGCATTTT	CSARDLQGAGQPQHF
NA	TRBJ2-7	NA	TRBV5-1	TGCGCCAGTTCGGCCAGTGTCTACGAGCAGTACTTC	CASSASVYEQYF
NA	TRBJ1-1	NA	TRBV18	TGTGCCAGCTCTCCTGGGGAACTCAACACTGAAGCTTTCTTT	CASSPGELNTEAFF
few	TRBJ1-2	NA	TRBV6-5	TGTGCCAGCAGTTATACGACCGGGTACTATGGCTACACCTTC	CASSYTTGYYGYTF
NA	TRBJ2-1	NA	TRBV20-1	TGCAGTGCTAGGAGCGGAGTCGTACTCAATGAGCAGTTCTTC	CSARSGVVLNEQFF
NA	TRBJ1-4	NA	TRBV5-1	TGCGCCAGCAGCCTGGACGGGGGCACTAATGAAAAACTGTTTTTT	CASSLDGGTNEKLFF
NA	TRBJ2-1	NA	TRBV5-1	TGCGCCAGCAGCAATGACCAAGTCCAGTTCTTC	CASSNDQVQFF
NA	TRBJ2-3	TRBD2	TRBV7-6	TGTGCCAGCAGCTTGCGGGAGGTGGTGGCAGATACGCAGTATTTT	CASSLREVVADTQYF
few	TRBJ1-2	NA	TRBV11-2	TGTGCCAGCAGCTTCGCAGGGCGGGGAGATGGCTACACCTTC	CASSFAGRGDGYTF
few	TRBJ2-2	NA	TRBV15	TGTGCCACCAGCAGAGATCAGGGTTCGAACACCGGGGAGCTGTTTTTT	CATSRDQGSNTGELFF
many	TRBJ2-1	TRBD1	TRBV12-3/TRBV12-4	TGTGCCAGCAGTTTAGGGGCGGGACAGGGGGTTAATGAGCAGTTCTTC	CASSLGAGQGVNEQFF
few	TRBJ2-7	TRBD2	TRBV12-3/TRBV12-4	TGTGCCAGCAGTTGGACTAGCGGGAGGTTTGGTTACGAGCAGTACTTC	CASSWTSGRFGYEQYF
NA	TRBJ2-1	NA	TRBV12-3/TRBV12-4	TGTGCCAGCACCCGGACTGGCCCCTCCTACAATGAGCAGTTCTTC	CASTRTGPSYNEQFF
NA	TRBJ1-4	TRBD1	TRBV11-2	TGTGCCAGCAGCTTCCCCCCAGGGGGGCAAAATGAAAAACTGTTTTTT	CASSFPPGGQNEKLFF
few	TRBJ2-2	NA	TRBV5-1	TGCGCCAGCGCTATGCCTCGCGACACCGGGGAGCTGTTTTTT	CASAMPRDTGELFF
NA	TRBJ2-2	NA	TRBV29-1	TGCAGCGTTGAGGGGGAGTGGGCCGGGGAGCTGTTTTTT	CSVEGEWAGELFF
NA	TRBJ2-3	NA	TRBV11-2	TGTGCCAGCAGCTTGGTGGGTACGCAGTATTTT	CASSLVGTQYF
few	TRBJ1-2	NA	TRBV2	TGTGCCAGCAGTGTAGGACTGGAGGCCAACTATGGCTACACCTTC	CASSVGLEANYGYTF
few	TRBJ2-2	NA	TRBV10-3	TGTGCCATCAGAAGGAACACCGGGGAGCTGTTTTTT	CAIRRNTGELFF
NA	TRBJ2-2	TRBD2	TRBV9	TGTGCCAGCAGCGTAGGCGGGAGAGGGACCGGGGAGCTGTTTTTT	CASSVGGRGTGELFF
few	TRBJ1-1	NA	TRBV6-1	TGTGCCAGCATTCAGGTGGGGGACACTGAAGCTTTCTTT	CASIQVGDTEAFF
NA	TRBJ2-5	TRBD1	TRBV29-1	TGCAGCGTCCATCAGGGACAGGGAACTGAGACCCTGTACTTC	CSVHQGQGTETLYF
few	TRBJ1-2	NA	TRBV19	TGTGCCAGTAGTATTCAGTGGTCTAACTATGGCTACACCTTC	CASSIQWSNYGYTF
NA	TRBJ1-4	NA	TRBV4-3	TGCGCCAGCAGCCGCACCAGGCAGGGAGTGAATGAAAAACTGTTTTTT	CASSRTRQGVNEKLFF
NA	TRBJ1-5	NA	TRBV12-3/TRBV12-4	TGTGCCAGCAGTTTAAGGTGGAGCAATCAGCCCCAGCATTTT	CASSLRWSNQPQHF
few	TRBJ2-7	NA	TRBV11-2	TGTGCCAGCAGCGAAGACAGATCCTACGAGCAGTACTTC	CASSEDRSYEQYF
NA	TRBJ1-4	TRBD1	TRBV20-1	TGCAATGCGCGCAGATTCAGGGGGACTAATGAAAAACTGTTTTTT	CNARRFRGTNEKLFF